This T cell receptor (beta chain) comes out of a study of graft-versus-host responses after intestinal transplantation. Study-wide background: Transplants given to recipients were multivisceral, liver-intestinal, or isolated intestinal. Following induction with anti-thymocyte globulin, all recipients were given tacrolimus and steroids for two to three years.

As regards this clone: Its target is unknown. Other DNA sequences from this sample encode an identical CDR3 as well.

Here immunoSEQ multiplex PCR was the method, and the copy in TCRdb shows in-frame clones only, minus some. The sample includes more than 65,000 clones, approximately 89% of them seen just once. CDR1 MNHEY and CDR2 SMNVEV come from the germline V gene (reference sequence). Trimming took 6 bases from V and 0 from J, leaving 6 bases between them. The CDR3 has 12 amino acids. Study conclusions and caveats: Early post-transplant HvG declines tracked with peak circulating GvH clone levels. GvH clones turned up in recipient marrow; some had shown up first in ileum or blood.

The chain employs TRBV27 and TRBJ2-7; D uncertain. The clonotype originates from a human donor who was the organ donor for an intestinal transplant. The specimen comprised unstimulated CD8+ T cells sorted from spleen or lymph node cells, sampled before transplant. The DNA for the CDR3 is TGTGCCAGCAGCCCAGGCTCCTACGAGCAGTACTTC. It translates to CASSPGSYEQYF.